This TCR beta chain comes out of a study of CD8 T cells in ankylosing spondylitis. Study outcomes and limitations: Earlier work had already found some motif variants in reactive arthritis synovial fluid and blood. Seemingly characteristic of ankylosing spondylitis blood was a TCR beta motif consisting of several highly homologous variants. Disease-linked clones, CD8+, were relatively rare in peripheral blood.

Quantitative 5'-RACE with molecular barcodes was used to make the TCR beta libraries. Using its own MiXCR run on the 5' RACE reads, TCRdb lists one record per CDR3 protein. The sample lists about 330,000 distinct CDR3 sequences, 6.5% to 10% occurring once. Trimming cost V 3 bases and J 7 bases, with 15 bases left between them. The CDR3 length is 14 residues. Germline CDR1 and CDR2: MNHEY and SMNVEV (reference sequence). For this clonotype: The antigen is unknown. The CDR3 ends on some other residue instead of the conserved phenylalanine or tryptophan, so this is likely a read error.

The source of this sequence is a male donor with ankylosing spondylitis. Material for sequencing was blood, either unsorted or a sorted T cell fraction (not recorded which). The gene calls are TRBV27 and TRBJ1-1; D remains ambiguous. The CDR3 is CASSLGRTMNEAFL. For the CDR3, the DNA is TGTGCCAGCAGTTTGGGCAGGACGATGAATGAAGCTTTCCTT.